The clone carrying this T cell receptor (beta chain) showed up just once. Its antigen is undetermined. The data originate from a study of T cell responses to AZD1222 COVID-19 vaccine. Study results and limitations: Scientists sampled the repertoires only once the peak T cell response had passed. The donor cohort was predominantly white British with a female majority, and clonal diversity may have been underestimated.

TCRdb's copy holds only in-frame clones and misses some; the assay was immunoSEQ multiplex PCR. The sample yields 90,000 to 150,000 clones, just under 90% seen once. Germline CDR1 is SNHLY and CDR2 is FYNNEI. The V end was cut by 6 bases, the J end by 6 bases, with 23 bases between. The CDR3 loop spans 17 amino acids. The sequencing here drew on peripheral blood, taken on day 0 of AZD1222 vaccination. The clonotype originates from an adult in good health. The chain links TRBV2 to TRBJ2-2; TRBD1 is a possible D gene (5 bases). DNA for the CDR3: TGTGCCAGCAGCCCTCGAGCTACAGGTTTTGGTTCCGGGGAGCTGTTTTTT. Translation gives CASSPRATGFGSGELFF. Full variable domain (outside the CDR3, taken from reference TRBV2 and TRBJ2-2): EPEVTQTPSHQVTQMGQEVILRCVPISNHLYFYWYRQILGQKVEFLVSFYNNEISEKSEIFDDQFSVERPDGSNFTLKIRSTKLEDSAMYFCASSPRATGFGSGELFFGEGSRLTVL.